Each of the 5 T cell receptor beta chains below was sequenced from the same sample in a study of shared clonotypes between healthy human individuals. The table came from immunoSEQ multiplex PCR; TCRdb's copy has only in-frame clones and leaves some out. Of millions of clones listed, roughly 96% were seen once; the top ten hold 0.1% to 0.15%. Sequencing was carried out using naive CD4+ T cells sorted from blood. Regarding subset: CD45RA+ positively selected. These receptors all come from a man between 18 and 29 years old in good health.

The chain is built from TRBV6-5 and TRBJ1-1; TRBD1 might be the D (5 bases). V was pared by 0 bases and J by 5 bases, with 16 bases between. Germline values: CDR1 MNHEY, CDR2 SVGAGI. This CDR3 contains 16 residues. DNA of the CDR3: TGTGCCAGCAGTTACTCGACTGGGGGGACCAGGACTGAAGCTTTCTTT. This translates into CASSYSTGGTRTEAFF.

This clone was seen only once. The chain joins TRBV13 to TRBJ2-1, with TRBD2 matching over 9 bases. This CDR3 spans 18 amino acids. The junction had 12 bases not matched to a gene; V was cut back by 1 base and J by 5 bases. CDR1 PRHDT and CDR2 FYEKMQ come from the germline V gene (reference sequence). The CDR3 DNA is TGTGCCAGCAGCTTAGAGGAGTGGCGGGAGGGGATGAACAATGAGCAGTTCTTC. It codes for CASSLEEWREGMNNEQFF. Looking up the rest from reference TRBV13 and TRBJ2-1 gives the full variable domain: AAGVIQSPRHLIKEKRETATLKCYPIPRHDTVYWYQQGPGQDPQFLISFYEKMQSDKGSIPDRFSAQQFSDYHSELNMSSLELGDSALYFCASSLEEWREGMNNEQFFGPGTRLTVL.

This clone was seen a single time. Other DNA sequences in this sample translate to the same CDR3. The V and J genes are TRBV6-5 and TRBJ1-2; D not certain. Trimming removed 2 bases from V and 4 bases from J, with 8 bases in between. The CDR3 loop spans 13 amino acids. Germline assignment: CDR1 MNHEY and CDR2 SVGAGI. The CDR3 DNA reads TGTGCCAGCAGTTACGAGGGTAGCTATGGCTACACCTTC. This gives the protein CASSYEGSYGYTF.

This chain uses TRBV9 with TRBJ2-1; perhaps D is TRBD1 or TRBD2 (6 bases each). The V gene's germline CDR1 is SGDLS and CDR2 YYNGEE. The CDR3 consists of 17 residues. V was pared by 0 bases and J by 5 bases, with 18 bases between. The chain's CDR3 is CASSVASGAVRNNEQFF. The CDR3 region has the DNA TGTGCCAGCAGCGTAGCCTCGGGGGCAGTAAGGAACAATGAGCAGTTCTTC.

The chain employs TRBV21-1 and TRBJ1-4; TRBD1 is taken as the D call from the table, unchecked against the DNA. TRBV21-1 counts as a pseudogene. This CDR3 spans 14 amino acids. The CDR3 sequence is CASSSQPDSEKLFF. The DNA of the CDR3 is TGTGCCAGCAGCAGCCAGCCGGACAGTGAAAAACTGTTTTTT.